The entry below describes one T cell receptor (beta chain). Its antigen is not known. This specimen belongs to a study of radiotherapy plus CTLA-4 blockade in lung cancer. Study-level background: Objective responses arose in approximately 17% of patients, and about 32% experienced disease control. Findings and caveats of the study: Tumor-origin TCR clones grew in blood after radiotherapy plus ipilimumab.

Generated by immunoSEQ multiplex PCR, the TCRdb table keeps only in-frame clones and is missing some. Among some 94,000 clones listed, about four fifths were seen once. CDR3 length equals 16 residues. Losses at the gene ends were 1 base for V and 4 bases for J; bases not matched to a gene: 7. From germline, CDR1 is SEHNR and CDR2 FQNEAQ (reference sequence). The chain uses TRBV7-9 and TRBJ1-3; 7 nucleotides agree with TRBD1. The clonotype originates from a human donor with non-small cell lung cancer that progressed on radiotherapy plus ipilimumab. The specimen comprised peripheral blood, sampled from a patient treated with radiotherapy plus ipilimumab. The CDR3: CASSLDTGALGNTIYF. The CDR3 DNA reads TGTGCCAGCAGCTTAGATACAGGGGCGCTGGGAAACACCATATATTTT.